This T cell receptor (beta chain) was retrieved from a study of cytomegalovirus exposure and HLA in healthy donors. Study in general: Membership in the Caucasian-associated ancestry cluster was found for about 80% of nearly 400 genotyped donors. Study-wide results and caveats: Later genetic work tied a missense DCLRE1C variant to beta-chain V and J trimming. Later analysis indicated greater clonal expansion among HLA-associated TCR beta chains than among equally common other chains.

The study ran its PCR with 60 Vbeta and 13 Jbeta primers. The data were produced by immunoSEQ multiplex PCR, yet TCRdb's version contains in-frame clones alone and is incomplete. The repertoire includes about 200,000 clones, approximately 85% of them detected once, and more than 1.5% sits in the top ten. The V gene lost 7 bases and the J gene lost 4 bases, with 16 bases spanning the gap. Germline-derived CDR1 and CDR2 are MNHNY and SVGAGI (reference sequence). The CDR3 length is 14 residues. On this clone: No antigen is known for it.

Sequenced material: PBMCs. The V gene is TRBV6-6, the J gene TRBJ2-5; D is perhaps TRBD1 (7 bases). The clonotype comes from a girl between 5 and 17 years old in good health and CMV-seropositive. CDR3 loop: CASTKQGGGETQYF. The CDR3 DNA reads as TGTGCCAGCACCAAGCAGGGGGGTGGAGAGACCCAGTACTTC.